This T cell receptor (beta chain) was observed in a study of blood T cell repertoires in COVID-19. Study-wide background: Acute-phase and convalescent COVID-19 samples originated in the United States, Italy and Spain. T cells, B-cell-depleted T cells, or PBMCs supplied cDNA or gDNA.

Authors' methods: Amplification of reference gene primers provided the estimated nucleated cell counts. Repertoires were generated with immunoSEQ multiplex PCR, while TCRdb's copy carries only in-frame clones and drops some. D and trimming were read from the DNA, whereas the V and J calls and clone size are those reported in that table. Among 200,000 to 250,000 clones listed, roughly four fifths were seen once. One Seattle source followed patients from active infection through their disease course. The CDR3 sequence is 15 residues long. Germline loops: CDR1 MDHEN, CDR2 SYDVKM. The J segment lost 5 bases and the V segment lost 3 bases, leaving 7 bases of the junction unmatched.

The sample consisted of peripheral blood. The chain combines TRBV28 with TRBJ2-5, with 9 bases matching TRBD2. The origin of this receptor is a woman older than 75 with COVID-19, enrolled during active disease. CDR3 sequence reads: CASSFLRGGQETQYF. The DNA of the CDR3 is TGTGCCAGCAGTTTCCTGCGGGGGGGCCAGGAGACCCAGTACTTC.